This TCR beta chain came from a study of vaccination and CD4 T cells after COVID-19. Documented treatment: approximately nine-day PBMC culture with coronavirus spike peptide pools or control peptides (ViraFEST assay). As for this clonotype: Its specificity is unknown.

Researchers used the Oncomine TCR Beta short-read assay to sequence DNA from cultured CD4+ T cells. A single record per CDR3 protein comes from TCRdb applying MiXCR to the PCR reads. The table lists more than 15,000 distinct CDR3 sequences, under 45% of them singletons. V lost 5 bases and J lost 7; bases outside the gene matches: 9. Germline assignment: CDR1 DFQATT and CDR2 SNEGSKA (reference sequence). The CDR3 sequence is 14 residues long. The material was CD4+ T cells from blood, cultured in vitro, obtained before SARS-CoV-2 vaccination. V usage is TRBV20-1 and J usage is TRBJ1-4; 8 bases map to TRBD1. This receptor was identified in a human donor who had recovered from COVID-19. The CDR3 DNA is TGCAGTGCTGGGGACTCGGACAGGGTTGAAAAACTGTTTTTT. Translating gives CSAGDSDRVEKLFF.